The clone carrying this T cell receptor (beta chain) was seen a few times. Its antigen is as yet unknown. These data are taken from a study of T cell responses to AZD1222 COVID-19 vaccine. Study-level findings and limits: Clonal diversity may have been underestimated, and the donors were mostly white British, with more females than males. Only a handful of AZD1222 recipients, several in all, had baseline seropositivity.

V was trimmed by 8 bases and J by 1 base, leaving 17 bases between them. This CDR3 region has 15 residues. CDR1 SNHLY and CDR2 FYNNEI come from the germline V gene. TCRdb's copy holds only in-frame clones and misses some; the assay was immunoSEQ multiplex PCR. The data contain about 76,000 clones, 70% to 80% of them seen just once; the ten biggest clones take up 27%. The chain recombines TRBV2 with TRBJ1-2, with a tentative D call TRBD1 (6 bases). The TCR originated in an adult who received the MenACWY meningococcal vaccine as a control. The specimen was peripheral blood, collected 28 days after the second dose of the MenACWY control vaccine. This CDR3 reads CASGYRVHDNYGYTF. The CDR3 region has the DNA TGTGCCAGCGGATACAGGGTGCATGATAACTATGGCTACACCTTC.